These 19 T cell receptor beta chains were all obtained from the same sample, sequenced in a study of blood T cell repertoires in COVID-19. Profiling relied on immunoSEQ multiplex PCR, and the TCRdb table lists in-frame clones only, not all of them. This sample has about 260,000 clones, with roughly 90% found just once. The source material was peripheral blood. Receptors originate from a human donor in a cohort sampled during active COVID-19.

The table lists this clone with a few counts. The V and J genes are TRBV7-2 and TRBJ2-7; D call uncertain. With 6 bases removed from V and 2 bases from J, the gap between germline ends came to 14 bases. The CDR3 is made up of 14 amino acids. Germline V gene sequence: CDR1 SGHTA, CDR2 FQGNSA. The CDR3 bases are TGTGCCAGCAGGCCAGAGGTTGCGGCCTACGAGCAGTACTTC. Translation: CASRPEVAAYEQYF.

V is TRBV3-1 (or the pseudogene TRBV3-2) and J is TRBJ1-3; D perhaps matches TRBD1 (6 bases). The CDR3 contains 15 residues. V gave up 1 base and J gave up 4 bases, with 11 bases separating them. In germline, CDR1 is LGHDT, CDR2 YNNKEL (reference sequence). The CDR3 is CASSQVPGEGNTIYF. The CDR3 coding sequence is TGTGCCAGCAGCCAAGTCCCAGGGGAAGGAAACACCATATATTTT.

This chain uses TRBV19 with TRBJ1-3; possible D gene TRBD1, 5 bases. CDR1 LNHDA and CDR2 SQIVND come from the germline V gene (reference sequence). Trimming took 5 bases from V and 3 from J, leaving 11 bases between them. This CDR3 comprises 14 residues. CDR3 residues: CASSRQSLGNTIYF. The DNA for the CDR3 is TGTGCCAGTAGTCGACAGTCCCTTGGAAACACCATATATTTT.

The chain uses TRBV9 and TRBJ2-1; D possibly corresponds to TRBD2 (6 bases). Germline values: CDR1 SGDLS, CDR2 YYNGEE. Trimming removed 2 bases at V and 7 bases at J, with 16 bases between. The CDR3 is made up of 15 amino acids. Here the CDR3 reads CASSVLAITGNEQFF. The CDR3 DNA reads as TGTGCCAGCAGCGTTCTAGCGATCACGGGAAATGAGCAGTTCTTC.

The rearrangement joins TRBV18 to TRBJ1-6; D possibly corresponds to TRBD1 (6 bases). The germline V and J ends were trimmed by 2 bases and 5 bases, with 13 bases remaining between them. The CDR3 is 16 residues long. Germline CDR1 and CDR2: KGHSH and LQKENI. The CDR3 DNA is TGTGCCAGCTCACCAAGGGGGGGCGCCGATAATTCACCCCTCCACTTT. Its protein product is CASSPRGGADNSPLHF.

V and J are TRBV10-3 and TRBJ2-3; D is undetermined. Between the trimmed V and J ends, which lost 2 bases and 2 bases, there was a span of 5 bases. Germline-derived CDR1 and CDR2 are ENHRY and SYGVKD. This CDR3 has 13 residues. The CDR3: CAISEDFTDTQYF. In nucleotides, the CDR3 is TGTGCCATCAGTGAGGACTTCACAGATACGCAGTATTTT.

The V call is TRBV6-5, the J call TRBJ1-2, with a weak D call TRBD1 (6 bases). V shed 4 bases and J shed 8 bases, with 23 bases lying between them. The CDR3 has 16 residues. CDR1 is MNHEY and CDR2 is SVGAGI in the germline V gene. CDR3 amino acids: CASSLNGRGEPGGYTF. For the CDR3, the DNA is TGTGCCAGCAGTTTGAATGGCAGGGGAGAACCGGGCGGCTACACCTTC.

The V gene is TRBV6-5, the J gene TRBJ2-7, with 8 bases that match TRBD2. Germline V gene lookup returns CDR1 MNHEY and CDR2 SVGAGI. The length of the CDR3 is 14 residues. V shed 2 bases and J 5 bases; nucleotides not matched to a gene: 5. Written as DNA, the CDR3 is TGTGCCAGCAGTTACCGGGAGGGCCAAAACGAGCAGTACTTC. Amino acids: CASSYREGQNEQYF.

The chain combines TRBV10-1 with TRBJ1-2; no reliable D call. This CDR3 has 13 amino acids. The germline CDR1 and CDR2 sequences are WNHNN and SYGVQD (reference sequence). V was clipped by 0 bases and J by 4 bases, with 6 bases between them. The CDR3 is CASSESSGYGYTF. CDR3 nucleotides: TGCGCCAGCAGTGAGTCGTCCGGCTATGGCTACACCTTC.

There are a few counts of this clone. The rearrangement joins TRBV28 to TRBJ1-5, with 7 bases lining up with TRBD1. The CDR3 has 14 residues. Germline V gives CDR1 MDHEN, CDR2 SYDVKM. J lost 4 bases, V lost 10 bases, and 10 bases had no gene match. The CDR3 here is CATSGARGNQPQHF. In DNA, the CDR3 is TGTGCCACCTCAGGAGCCAGGGGGAATCAGCCCCAGCATTTT.

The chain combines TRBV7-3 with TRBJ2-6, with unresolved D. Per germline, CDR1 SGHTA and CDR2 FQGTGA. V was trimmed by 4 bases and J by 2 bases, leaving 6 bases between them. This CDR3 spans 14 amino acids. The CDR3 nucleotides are TGTGCCAGCAGCTCCTTAACTGGGGCCAACGTCCTGACTTTC. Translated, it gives CASSSLTGANVLTF. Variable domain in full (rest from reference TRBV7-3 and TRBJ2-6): GAGVSQTPSNKVTEKGKYVELRCDPISGHTALYWYRQSLGQGPEFLIYFQGTGAADDSGLPNDRFFAVRPEGSVSTLKIQRTERGDSAVYLCASSSLTGANVLTFGAGSRLTVL.

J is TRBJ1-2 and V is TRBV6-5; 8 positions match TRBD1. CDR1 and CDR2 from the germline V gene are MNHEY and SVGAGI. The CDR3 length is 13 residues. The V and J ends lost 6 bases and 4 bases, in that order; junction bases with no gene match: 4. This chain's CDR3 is CASSQGQVYGYTF. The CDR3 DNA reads TGTGCCAGCAGCCAGGGACAGGTCTATGGCTACACCTTC.

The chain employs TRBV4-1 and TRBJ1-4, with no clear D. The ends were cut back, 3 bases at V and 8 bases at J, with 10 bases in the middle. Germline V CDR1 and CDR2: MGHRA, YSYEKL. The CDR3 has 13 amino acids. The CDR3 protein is CASSQALYEKLFF. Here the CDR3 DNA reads TGCGCCAGCAGCCAGGCCCTTTACGAAAAACTGTTTTTT.

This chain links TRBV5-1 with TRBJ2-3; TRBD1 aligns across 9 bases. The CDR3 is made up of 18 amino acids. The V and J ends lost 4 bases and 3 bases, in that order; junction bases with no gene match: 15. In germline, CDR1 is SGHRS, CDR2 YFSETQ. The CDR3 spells CASSPPHFRDRVTDTQYF. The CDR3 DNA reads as TGCGCCAGCAGCCCGCCCCATTTTCGGGACAGGGTAACAGATACGCAGTATTTT.

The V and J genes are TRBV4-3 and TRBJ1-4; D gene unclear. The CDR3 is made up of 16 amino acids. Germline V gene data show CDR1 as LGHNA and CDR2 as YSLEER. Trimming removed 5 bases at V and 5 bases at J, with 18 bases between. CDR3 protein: CASSSTFPTENEKLFF. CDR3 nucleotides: TGCGCCAGCAGCAGCACCTTCCCGACTGAAAATGAAAAACTGTTTTTT.

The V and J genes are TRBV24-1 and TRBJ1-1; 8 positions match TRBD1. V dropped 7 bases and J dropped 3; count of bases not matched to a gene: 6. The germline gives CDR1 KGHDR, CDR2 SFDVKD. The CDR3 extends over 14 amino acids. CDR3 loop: CATRRTGSDTEAFF. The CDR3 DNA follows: TGTGCCACCAGGAGGACAGGGAGTGACACTGAAGCTTTCTTT.

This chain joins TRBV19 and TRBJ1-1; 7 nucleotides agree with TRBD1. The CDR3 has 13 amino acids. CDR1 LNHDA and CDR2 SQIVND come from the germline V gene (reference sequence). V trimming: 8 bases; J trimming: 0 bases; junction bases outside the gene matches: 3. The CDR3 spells CASVTGLNTEAFF. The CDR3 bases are TGTGCCAGTGTGACAGGGTTGAACACTGAAGCTTTCTTT.

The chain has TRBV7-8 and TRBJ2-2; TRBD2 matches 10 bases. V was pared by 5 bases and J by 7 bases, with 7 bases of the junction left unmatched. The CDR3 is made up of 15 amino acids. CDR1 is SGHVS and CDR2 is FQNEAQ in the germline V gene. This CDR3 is CASSLGAGGFGELFF. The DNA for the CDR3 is TGTGCCAGCAGCCTAGGAGCGGGGGGGTTCGGGGAGCTGTTTTTT.

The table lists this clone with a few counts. The CDR3 protein is CAWSAGLANEQYF. The DNA of the CDR3 is TGTGCCTGGAGTGCGGGACTAGCGAACGAGCAGTACTTC. The rearrangement joins TRBV30 to TRBJ2-7; 10 nucleotides align to TRBD2. The CDR3 consists of 13 residues. With V trimmed by 1 base and J by 5 bases, 2 bases remained unmatched. CDR1 is GTSNPN and CDR2 is SVGIG in the germline V gene (reference sequence).